The rows below give T cell receptor beta chains drawn from one sample of a study of cytomegalovirus exposure and HLA in healthy donors. The repertoire was sequenced with immunoSEQ multiplex PCR; TCRdb's copy has only in-frame clones and lacks some. The sample includes roughly 50,000 clones, 65% to 80% of them seen just once. The sequenced sample consisted of PBMCs. Receptors originate from a man aged 25 to 45 in good health and CMV-seropositive. The CDR3 runs from the conserved cysteine through the conserved F or W. D genes are given only for firm matches. Rows give clone size only sometimes, using once, few, many, or a class for an expanded clone.

once | TRBJ1-6 | - | TRBV9 | TGTGCCAGCAGCGTAGAGGCAGGGTATAATTCACCCCTCCACTTT | CASSVEAGYNSPLHF
- | TRBJ1-1 | - | TRBV29-1 | TGCAGCGTCAGGGGAGGGACGAACACTGAAGCTTTCTTT | CSVRGGTNTEAFF
- | TRBJ1-6 | - | TRBV27 | TGTGCCAGCAGTTACAATAATTCACCCCTCCACTTT | CASSYNNSPLHF
- | TRBJ1-6 | TRBD1 | TRBV5-4 | TGTGCCAGCAGCGGCCACAGGGGAGAGAAACCCCAAACCTTT | CASSGHRGEKPQTF
- | TRBJ1-2 | - | TRBV7-2 | TGTGCCAGCAGCTTAGTTCAGGGGCTCAGCTATGGCTACACCTTC | CASSLVQGLSYGYTF
- | TRBJ1-4 | TRBD1 | TRBV5-1 | TGCGCCAGCAGCACTGGGACAGCAACTAATGAAAAACTGTTTTTT | CASSTGTATNEKLFF
- | TRBJ2-1 | - | TRBV4-1 | TGCGCCAGCAGCCAAGAGACCCTTAGGGGGAATGAGCAGTTCTTC | CASSQETLRGNEQFF
- | TRBJ2-4 | TRBD2 | TRBV5-6 | TGTGCCAGCAGCGGGGGACTAGCGGGGGGGCTAAACATTCAGTACTTC | CASSGGLAGGLNIQYF
- | TRBJ2-5 | - | TRBV5-1 | TGCGCCAGCAGCTTGCAACCCAACGGGGTGAAAGAGACCCAGTACTTC | CASSLQPNGVKETQYF
- | TRBJ1-1 | - | TRBV27 | TGTGCCAGCAGCTATAGGACTCCGAACACTGAAGCTTTCTTT | CASSYRTPNTEAFF
- | TRBJ1-5 | - | TRBV4-1 | TGCGCCAGCAGCCAAGCAGGCGGGAATCAGCCCCAGCATTTT | CASSQAGGNQPQHF
- | TRBJ1-4 | - | TRBV4-3 | TGCGCCAGCAGCCAAGATAGGGCAGGGGTTGAAAAACTGTTTTTT | CASSQDRAGVEKLFF
- | TRBJ1-2 | TRBD1 | TRBV6-6 | TGTGCCAGCAGGCACCTTACCGGGACAGGGCCCGCTGGCTACACCTTC | CASRHLTGTGPAGYTF
- | TRBJ1-1 | - | TRBV27 | TGTGCCAGCAGTTTCGGCGGGGTGACTGAAGCTTTCTTT | CASSFGGVTEAFF
- | TRBJ1-3 | - | TRBV28 | TGTGCCAGCTCTACTCCACAGAAGATCTCTGGAAACACCATATATTTT | CASSTPQKISGNTIYF
- | TRBJ2-7 | - | TRBV9 | TGTGCCAGCAGCGGCACAGGGATCTCCTACGAGCAGTACTTC | CASSGTGISYEQYF
- | TRBJ1-5 | TRBD1 | TRBV7-2 | TGTGCCAGCAGCACGCGACAGGGAGAACAGCCCCAGCATTTT | CASSTRQGEQPQHF
few | TRBJ1-5 | - | TRBV7-2 | TGTGCCAGCAGCTCCCGACATTTAAGTCAGCCCCAGCATTTT | CASSSRHLSQPQHF
- | TRBJ1-1 | - | TRBV7-9 | TGTGCCAGCAGCTTAAGGGGGGGCACTGAAGCTTTCTTT | CASSLRGGTEAFF
- | TRBJ2-6 | - | TRBV27 | TGTGCCAGCCGGCAAAGGACAGTACCCTCTGCCGTCCTGACTTTC | CASRQRTVPSAVLTF
- | TRBJ1-6 | TRBD1 | TRBV7-3 | TGTGCCAGCAGCTTAAACGGACAGGATAATTCACCCCTCCACTTT | CASSLNGQDNSPLHF
- | TRBJ2-3 | TRBD1 | TRBV5-8 | TGTGCCAGCAGCTGGGGGACAGGGACCGATCGGGGTACGCAGTATTTT | CASSWGTGTDRGTQYF
- | TRBJ2-7 | TRBD1 | TRBV28 | TGTGCCAGCATGGAAGGACAGGGGGCCTCCCCAATATACGAGCAGTACTTC | CASMEGQGASPIYEQYF
once | TRBJ1-1 | - | TRBV9 | TGTGCCAGCAGCGTAGGGTCCCGCGCTGAAGCTTTCTTT | CASSVGSRAEAFF
- | TRBJ1-4 | TRBD1 | TRBV4-3 | TGCGCCAGCAGCCAAGAGCCGGGACAGGGGACAAAACTGTTTTTT | CASSQEPGQGTKLFF
- | TRBJ2-7 | - | TRBV2 | TGTGCCAGCAGTGAGCCCGGGACTCCCTACGAGCAGTACTTC | CASSEPGTPYEQYF
- | TRBJ2-7 | TRBD1 | TRBV10-3 | TGTGCCATCAGTCGGCCAGGGACAGGTGAGATCTACGAGCAGTACTTC | CAISRPGTGEIYEQYF
- | TRBJ2-7 | - | TRBV11-1 | TGTGCCAGCAGCTTAAGACAGAACTACGAGCAGTACTTC | CASSLRQNYEQYF
- | TRBJ1-2 | - | TRBV5-6 | TGTGCCAGCAGCTCGGGGGACTATGGCTACACCTTC | CASSSGDYGYTF
- | TRBJ1-6 | - | TRBV9 | TGTGCCAGCAGCGTAGCCCCAGTTAATTCACCCCTCCACTTT | CASSVAPVNSPLHF
- | TRBJ2-5 | TRBD2 | TRBV2 | TGTGCCAGCAGTGACAATATGGGACTAGCGGGGGGGCCGACGGAGACCCAGTACTTC | CASSDNMGLAGGPTETQYF
- | TRBJ1-6 | - | TRBV2 | TGTGCCAGCAGTTCTCAGGGGTTGTTAAATTCACCCCTCCACTTT | CASSSQGLLNSPLHF
- | TRBJ2-7 | - | TRBV5-1 | TGCGCCAGCAGTGGAGGGAGACACTACGAGCAGTACTTC | CASSGGRHYEQYF
- | TRBJ2-7 | TRBD2 | TRBV10-3 | TGTGCCATCAATAGACTAGCGGGGGGTTCCCCCTACGAGCAGTACTTC | CAINRLAGGSPYEQYF
few | TRBJ2-4 | TRBD1 | TRBV7-2 | TGTGCCAGCAGCTTAAATCCCGGGACAGCGATGAAAAACATTCAGTACTTC | CASSLNPGTAMKNIQYF
- | TRBJ2-6 | - | TRBV29-1 | TGCAGCGCAAACTCTGGGGCCAACGTCCTGACTTTC | CSANSGANVLTF
- | TRBJ1-5 | - | TRBV19 | TGTGCCAGTAGTATGCCGGGAAGAGGCAATCAGCCCCAGCATTTT | CASSMPGRGNQPQHF
- | TRBJ1-6 | - | TRBV27 | TGTGCCAGCAGAGAACGAGGAGGGGAGAGATATAATTCACCCCTCCACTTT | CASRERGGERYNSPLHF
- | TRBJ1-6 | - | TRBV28 | TGTGCCAGCAGTCTGGGACTTGTAAATTCACCCCTCCACTTT | CASSLGLVNSPLHF
- | TRBJ1-4 | - | TRBV28 | TGTGCCAGCAGTTTACCGGGAACGACTAATGAAAAACTGTTTTTT | CASSLPGTTNEKLFF
few | TRBJ1-1 | - | TRBV6-5 | TGTGCCAGCGAAGGGGCAGCAGTCGGGAACACTGAAGCTTTCTTT | CASEGAAVGNTEAFF
once | TRBJ2-5 | - | TRBV7-6 | TGTGCCAGCAGCTTAGAAGGGAGCGGGACCCAGTACTTC | CASSLEGSGTQYF
- | TRBJ1-3 | - | TRBV7-8 | TGTGCCAGCAGCTTAGCGGGTGCTAACAGGCGCTCTGGAAACACCATATATTTT | CASSLAGANRRSGNTIYF
few | TRBJ1-6 | - | TRBV4-2 | TGTGCCAGCAGCCAACCCCTGGGCCAATCACCCCTCCACTTT | CASSQPLGQSPLHF
few | TRBJ2-7 | TRBD1 | TRBV28 | TGTGCCAGCAGTTTACAAGGGACAGGGAGAGAGTACTTC | CASSLQGTGREYF
once | TRBJ1-5 | TRBD1 | TRBV28 | TGTGCCAGCGTAGGTGGGGACAGCTTCAATCAGCCCCAGCATTTT | CASVGGDSFNQPQHF
- | TRBJ2-7 | TRBD1 | TRBV19 | TGTGCCAGTAGTGCTCTCCCGGGACAGGGGGCTTGGGAGCAGTACTTC | CASSALPGQGAWEQYF